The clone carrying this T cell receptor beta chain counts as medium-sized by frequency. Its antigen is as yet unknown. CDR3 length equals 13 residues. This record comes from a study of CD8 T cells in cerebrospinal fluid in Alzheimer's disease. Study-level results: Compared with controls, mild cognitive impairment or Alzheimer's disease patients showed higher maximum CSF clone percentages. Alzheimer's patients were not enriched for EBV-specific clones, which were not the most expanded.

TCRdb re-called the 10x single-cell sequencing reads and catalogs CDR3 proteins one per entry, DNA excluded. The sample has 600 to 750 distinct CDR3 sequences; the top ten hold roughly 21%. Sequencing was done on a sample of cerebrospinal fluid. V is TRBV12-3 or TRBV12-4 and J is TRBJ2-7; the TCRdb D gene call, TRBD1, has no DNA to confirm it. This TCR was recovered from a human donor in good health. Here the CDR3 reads CASSRDRAYEQYF.